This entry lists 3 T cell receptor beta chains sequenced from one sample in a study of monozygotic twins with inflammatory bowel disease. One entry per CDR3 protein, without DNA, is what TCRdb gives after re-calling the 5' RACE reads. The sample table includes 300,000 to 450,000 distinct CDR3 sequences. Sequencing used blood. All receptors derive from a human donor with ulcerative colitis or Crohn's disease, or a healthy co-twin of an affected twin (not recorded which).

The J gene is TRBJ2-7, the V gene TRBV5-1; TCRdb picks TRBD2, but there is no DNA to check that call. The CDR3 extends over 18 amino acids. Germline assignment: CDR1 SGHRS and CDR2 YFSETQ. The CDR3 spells CASSLEPSRDWNSYEQYF.

CDR3 region: CASSEALITTGELFF. This chain connects TRBV12-3 or TRBV12-4 to TRBJ2-2; TCRdb's D gene call, TRBD2, goes unchecked for lack of DNA. The CDR3 consists of 15 residues.

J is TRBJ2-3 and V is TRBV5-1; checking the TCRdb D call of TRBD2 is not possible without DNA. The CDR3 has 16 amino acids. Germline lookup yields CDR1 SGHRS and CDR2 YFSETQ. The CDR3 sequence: CASSLDALRAEDTQYF.